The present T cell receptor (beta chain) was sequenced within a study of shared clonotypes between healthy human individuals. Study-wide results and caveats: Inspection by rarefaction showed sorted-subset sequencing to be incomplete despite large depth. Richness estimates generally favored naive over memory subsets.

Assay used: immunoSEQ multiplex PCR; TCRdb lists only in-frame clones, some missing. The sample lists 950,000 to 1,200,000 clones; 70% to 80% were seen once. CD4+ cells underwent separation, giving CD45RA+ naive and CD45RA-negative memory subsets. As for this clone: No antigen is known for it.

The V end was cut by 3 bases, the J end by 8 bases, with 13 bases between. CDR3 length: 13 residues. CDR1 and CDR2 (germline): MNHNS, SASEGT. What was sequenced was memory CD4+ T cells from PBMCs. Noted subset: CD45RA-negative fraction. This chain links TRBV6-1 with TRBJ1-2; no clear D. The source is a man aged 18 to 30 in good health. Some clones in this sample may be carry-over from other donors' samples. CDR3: CASSDPADVGYTF. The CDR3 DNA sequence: TGTGCCAGCAGTGATCCTGCCGATGTCGGCTACACCTTC.